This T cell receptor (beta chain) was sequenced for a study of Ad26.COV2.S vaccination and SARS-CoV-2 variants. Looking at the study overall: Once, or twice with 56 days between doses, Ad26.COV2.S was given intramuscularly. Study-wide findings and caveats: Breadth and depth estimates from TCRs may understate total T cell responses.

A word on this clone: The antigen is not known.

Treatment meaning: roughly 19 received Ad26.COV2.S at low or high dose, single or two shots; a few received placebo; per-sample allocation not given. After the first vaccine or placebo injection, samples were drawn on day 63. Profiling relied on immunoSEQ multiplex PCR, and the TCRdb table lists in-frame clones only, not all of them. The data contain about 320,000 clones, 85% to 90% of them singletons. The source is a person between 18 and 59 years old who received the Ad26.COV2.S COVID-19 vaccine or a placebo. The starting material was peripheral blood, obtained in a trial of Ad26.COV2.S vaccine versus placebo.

For the CDR3, the DNA is TGCAGCGTTGAAGAACAGGGGAACACTGAAGCTTTCTTT. Translating it yields CSVEEQGNTEAFF. The V and J genes are TRBV29-1 and TRBJ1-1; tentatively, D is TRBD1 (6 bases). V lost 0 bases, J lost 1 base, and 6 bases lay in between. Looked up from germline, CDR1 is SQVTM and CDR2 is ANQGSEA. The CDR3 loop spans 13 amino acids.